The T cell receptor (beta chain) under discussion was sequenced for a study of identical twins. TCRdb used MiXCR to reprocess the 5' RACE reads, holding one entry per CDR3 protein. The sample has 500,000 to 550,000 distinct CDR3 sequences, about a fifth seen once; the top ten hold approximately 0.5%. Germline V gene sequence: CDR1 SGHNT, CDR2 YENEEA. Trimming removed 6 bases from V and 4 bases from J, with 19 bases in between. This CDR3 is built from 16 residues. Separately, the same data were catalogued under a study of yellow fever vaccine responses in identical twins.

Sequencing was carried out using CD4+ T cells sorted from blood. The J gene is TRBJ2-1, the V gene TRBV11-3; maybe TRBD2 (6 bases). This sequence was found in a young woman in good health. The CDR3 DNA is TGTGCCAGCAGTCAGCTCAAATGGGACTTTTACAATGAGCAGTTCTTC. It codes for CASSQLKWDFYNEQFF.